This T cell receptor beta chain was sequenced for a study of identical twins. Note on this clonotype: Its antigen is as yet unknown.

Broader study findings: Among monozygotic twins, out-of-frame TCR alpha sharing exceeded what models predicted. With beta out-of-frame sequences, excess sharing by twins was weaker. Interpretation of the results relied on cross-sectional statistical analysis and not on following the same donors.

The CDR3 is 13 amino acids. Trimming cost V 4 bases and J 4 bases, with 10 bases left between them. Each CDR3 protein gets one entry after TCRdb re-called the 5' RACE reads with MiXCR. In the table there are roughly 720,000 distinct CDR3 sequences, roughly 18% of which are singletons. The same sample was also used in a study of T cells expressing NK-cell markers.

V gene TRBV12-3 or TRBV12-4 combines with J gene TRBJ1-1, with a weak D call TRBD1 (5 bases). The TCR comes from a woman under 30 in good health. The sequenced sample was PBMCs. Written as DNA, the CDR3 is TGTGCCAGCAGTTGGAGTAGGGGCACTGAAGCTTTCTTT. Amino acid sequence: CASSWSRGTEAFF.